The 5 T cell receptor beta chains presented below share a single source sample, sequenced in a study of blood T cell repertoires in COVID-19. TCRdb's table, derived via immunoSEQ multiplex PCR, lists solely in-frame clones and lacks some. The sample has approximately 85,000 clones, 85% to 90% seen once. Sequences were obtained from peripheral blood. These receptors all stem from a woman older than 75 in a cohort sampled during active or convalescent COVID-19.

The chain links TRBV6-1 to TRBJ1-3, with D possibly matching TRBD1 (5 bases). From germline, CDR1 is MNHNS and CDR2 SASEGT. The CDR3 spans 17 residues. V was trimmed by 2 bases and J by 4 bases, leaving 18 bases between them. CDR3 bases: TGTGCCAGCAGTGAATCAGGGTTGGTCTTCCCCGGAAACACCATATATTTT. As protein: CASSESGLVFPGNTIYF.

This clone appeared once. V usage is TRBV30 and J usage is TRBJ1-1; possible D gene TRBD1, 5 bases. This CDR3 is built from 11 residues. V was trimmed by 1 base and J by 8 bases, leaving 8 bases between them. Germline V CDR1 and CDR2: GTSNPN, SVGIG (reference sequence). CDR3 DNA: TGTGCCTGGAGTGAGCAGGGCGAAGCTTTCTTT. This codes for CAWSEQGEAFF.

This chain uses TRBV19 with TRBJ1-3; D is ambiguous. V lost 5 bases, J lost 4 bases, and 15 bases lay in between. The CDR3 loop spans 15 amino acids. Per germline, CDR1 LNHDA and CDR2 SQIVND (reference sequence). CDR3 in DNA: TGTGCCAGTAGTTCGCGCCAGGCCAGGGGAAACACCATATATTTT. It specifies CASSSRQARGNTIYF.

The V call is TRBV7-9, the J call TRBJ2-3, with 11 positions matching TRBD1. CDR3 size: 18 residues. V shed 5 bases and J 2 bases; nucleotides not matched to a gene: 12. Per germline, CDR1 SEHNR and CDR2 FQNEAQ (reference sequence). The chain's CDR3 is CASSREVGTGGATDTQYF. The CDR3 DNA follows: TGTGCCAGCAGCCGCGAAGTCGGGACAGGGGGTGCCACAGATACGCAGTATTTT.

The chain carries TRBV5-4 and TRBJ2-7, with 10 nucleotides matching TRBD2. Germline V gives CDR1 SGHNT, CDR2 YYREEE (reference sequence). The trim removed 0 bases at V and 0 bases at J, leaving 0 bases unmatched. The CDR3 totals 15 residues. The CDR3 bases are TGTGCCAGCAGCTTGGGGACTAGCGGCTCCTACGAGCAGTACTTC. Encoded protein: CASSLGTSGSYEQYF.